A selection of T cell receptor beta chains follows, all from one sample in a study of post-analysis software for immune sequencing data. TCRdb independently ran MiXCR on the PCR reads; one entry per CDR3 protein. The repertoire includes 400,000 to 500,000 distinct CDR3 sequences, about 40% of them detected once, and less than 8% sits in the top ten. Source material: blood. These receptors originate from a girl aged 2 to 10 with multiple sclerosis. Both conserved end residues are part of each CDR3.

j_call v_call cdr3_aa
TRBJ2-7 TRBV20-1 CSGADSTEQYF
TRBJ2-7 TRBV11-1 CASSSTPTSGGGYEQYF
TRBJ2-5 TRBV7-2 CASSFRTAQETQYF
TRBJ2-1 TRBV20-1 CSATPGLAGVEQFF
TRBJ2-7 TRBV29-1 CSAWERSEQYF
TRBJ2-3 TRBV4-2 CASSRSGGITDTQYF
TRBJ2-1 TRBV9 CASSVASNEQFF
TRBJ2-7 TRBV7-9 CASQLAGGLSSLSSYEQYF
TRBJ1-1 TRBV5-7 CASSLAQRDTKPMAFF
TRBJ1-1 TRBV5-1 CASSLLDREHTEAFF
TRBJ2-7 TRBV5-1 CASSFPRRWDSVYEQYF
TRBJ1-2 TRBV19 CASSLRTGGYYGYTF
TRBJ1-4 TRBV7-2 CASRLTGGGEKLFF
TRBJ2-3 TRBV13 CASSPPSTSTDTQYF
TRBJ2-1 TRBV5-1 CASSLADHNEQFF
TRBJ2-5 TRBV10-3 CAISESDVGARGNERYF
TRBJ2-1 TRBV6-1 CASSVGLFAPYNEQFF
TRBJ1-4 TRBV10-3 CAIKPGEYEKLFF
TRBJ1-4 TRBV29-1 CSVWGRFNEKLFF
. TRBV5-1 CASSLGTQRAGNEQYF